The present entry profiles one T cell receptor beta chain with its context. The entry originates in a study of blood T cell repertoires in COVID-19. Overall study: Both acute and convalescent COVID-19 samples were obtained from the United States, Italy and Spain. Sample material is recorded as cDNA or gDNA derived from T cells, B-cell-depleted T cells, or PBMCs.

Authors' methods: It was from reference gene primer amplification that nucleated cell counts were estimated. Here immunoSEQ multiplex PCR was the method, and the copy in TCRdb shows in-frame clones only, minus some. V, J and clone size are taken as reported in that table, and D and trimming were inferred from the DNA itself. This table holds approximately 11,000 clones, 87% found once. The germline V gene has CDR1 MNHEY and CDR2 SVGAGI. The CDR3 extends over 15 amino acids. V was trimmed by 0 bases and J by 2 bases, leaving 10 bases between them. Sequenced input: peripheral blood. The chain uses TRBV6-5 and TRBJ2-5; D might be TRBD2 (5 bases). The sequence derives from a man aged 25 to 45 with active or convalescent COVID-19. The CDR3 loop reads CASSYSEAGQETQYF. CDR3 coding DNA: TGTGCCAGCAGTTACTCGGAGGCAGGACAAGAGACCCAGTACTTC.